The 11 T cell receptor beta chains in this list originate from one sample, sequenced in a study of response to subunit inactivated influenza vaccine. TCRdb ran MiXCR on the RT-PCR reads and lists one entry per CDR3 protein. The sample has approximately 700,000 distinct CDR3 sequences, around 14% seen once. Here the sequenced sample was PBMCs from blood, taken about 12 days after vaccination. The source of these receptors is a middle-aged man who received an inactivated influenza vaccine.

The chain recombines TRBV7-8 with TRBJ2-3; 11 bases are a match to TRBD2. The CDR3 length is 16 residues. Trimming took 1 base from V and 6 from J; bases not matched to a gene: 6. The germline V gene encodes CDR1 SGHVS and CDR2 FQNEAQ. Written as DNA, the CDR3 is TGTGCCAGCAGCTTAGTAGCTAGCGGGGGGATGGATACGCAGTATTTT. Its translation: CASSLVASGGMDTQYF.

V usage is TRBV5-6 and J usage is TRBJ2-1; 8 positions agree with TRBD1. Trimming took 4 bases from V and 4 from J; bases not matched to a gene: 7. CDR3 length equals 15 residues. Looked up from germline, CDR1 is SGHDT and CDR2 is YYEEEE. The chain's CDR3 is CASSTRQGLYNEQFF. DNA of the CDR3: TGTGCCAGCAGCACAAGACAGGGGTTGTACAATGAGCAGTTCTTC.

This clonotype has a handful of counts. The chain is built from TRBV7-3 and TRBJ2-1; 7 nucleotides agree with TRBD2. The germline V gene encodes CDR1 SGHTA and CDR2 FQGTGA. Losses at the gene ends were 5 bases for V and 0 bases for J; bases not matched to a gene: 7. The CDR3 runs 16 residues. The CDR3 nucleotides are TGTGCCAGCAGCGCCAAGCGGGGAAGCTCCTACAATGAGCAGTTCTTC. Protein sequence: CASSAKRGSSYNEQFF.

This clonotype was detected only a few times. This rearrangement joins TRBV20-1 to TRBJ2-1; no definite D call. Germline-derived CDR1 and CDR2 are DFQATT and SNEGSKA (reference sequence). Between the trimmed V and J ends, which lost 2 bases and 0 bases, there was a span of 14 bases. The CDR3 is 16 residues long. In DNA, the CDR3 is TGCAGTGCTAGAAAATCGGCCTCATACTCCTACAATGAGCAGTTCTTC. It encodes CSARKSASYSYNEQFF.

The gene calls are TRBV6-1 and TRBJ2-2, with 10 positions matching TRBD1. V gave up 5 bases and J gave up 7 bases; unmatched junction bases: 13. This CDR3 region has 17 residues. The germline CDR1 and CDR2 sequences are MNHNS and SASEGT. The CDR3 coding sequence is TGTGCCAGCAGTACCTTTACCGGGACAGGGGTTGGCGGGGAGCTGTTTTTT. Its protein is CASSTFTGTGVGGELFF.

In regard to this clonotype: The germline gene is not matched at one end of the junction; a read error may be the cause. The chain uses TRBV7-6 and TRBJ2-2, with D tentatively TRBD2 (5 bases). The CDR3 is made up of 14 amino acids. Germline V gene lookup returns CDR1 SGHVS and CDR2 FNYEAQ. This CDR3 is CASSSLGVDGELSF. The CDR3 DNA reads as TGTGCCAGCAGCTCACTAGGAGTCGACGGGGAGCTGTCTTTT. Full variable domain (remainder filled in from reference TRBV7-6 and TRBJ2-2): GAGVSQSPRYKVTKRGQDVALRCDPISGHVSLYWYRQALGQGPEFLTYFNYEAQQDKSGLPNDRFSAERPEGSISTLTIQRTEQRDSAMYRCASSSLGVDGELSFGEGSRLTVL.

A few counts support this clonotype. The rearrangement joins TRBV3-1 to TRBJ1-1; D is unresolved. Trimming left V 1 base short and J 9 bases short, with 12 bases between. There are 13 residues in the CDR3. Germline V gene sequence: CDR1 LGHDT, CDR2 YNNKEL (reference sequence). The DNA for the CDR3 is TGTGCCAGCAGCCAAGTCCCGGCAGCTAAAGCTTTCTTT. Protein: CASSQVPAAKAFF.

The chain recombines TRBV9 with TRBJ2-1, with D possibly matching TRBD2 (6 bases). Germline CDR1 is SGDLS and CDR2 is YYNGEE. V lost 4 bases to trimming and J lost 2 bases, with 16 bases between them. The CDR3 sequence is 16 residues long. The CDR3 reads CASSLGGGGPYNEQFF. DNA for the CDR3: TGTGCCAGCAGCTTGGGGGGTGGAGGACCCTACAATGAGCAGTTCTTC.

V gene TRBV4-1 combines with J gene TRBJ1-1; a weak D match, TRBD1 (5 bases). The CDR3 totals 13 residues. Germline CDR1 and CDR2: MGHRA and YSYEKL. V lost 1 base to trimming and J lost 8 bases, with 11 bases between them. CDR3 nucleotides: TGCGCCAGCAGCCAAGTCTGGGACCACGAAGCTTTCTTT. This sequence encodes CASSQVWDHEAFF.

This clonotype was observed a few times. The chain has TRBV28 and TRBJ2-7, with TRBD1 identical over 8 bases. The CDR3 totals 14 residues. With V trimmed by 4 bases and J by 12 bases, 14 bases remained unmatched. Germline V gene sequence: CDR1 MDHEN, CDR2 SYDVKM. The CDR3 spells CASSSSSGRGPLYF. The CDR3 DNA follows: TGTGCCAGCAGTTCCTCCAGTGGCAGGGGGCCTCTGTACTTC.

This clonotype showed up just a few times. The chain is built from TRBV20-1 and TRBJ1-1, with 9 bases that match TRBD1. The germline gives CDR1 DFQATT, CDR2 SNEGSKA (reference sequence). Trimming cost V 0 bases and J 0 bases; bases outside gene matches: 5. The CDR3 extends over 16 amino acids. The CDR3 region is CSAREGTGRMNTEAFF. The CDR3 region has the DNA TGCAGTGCTAGAGAGGGGACAGGGAGAATGAACACTGAAGCTTTCTTT.